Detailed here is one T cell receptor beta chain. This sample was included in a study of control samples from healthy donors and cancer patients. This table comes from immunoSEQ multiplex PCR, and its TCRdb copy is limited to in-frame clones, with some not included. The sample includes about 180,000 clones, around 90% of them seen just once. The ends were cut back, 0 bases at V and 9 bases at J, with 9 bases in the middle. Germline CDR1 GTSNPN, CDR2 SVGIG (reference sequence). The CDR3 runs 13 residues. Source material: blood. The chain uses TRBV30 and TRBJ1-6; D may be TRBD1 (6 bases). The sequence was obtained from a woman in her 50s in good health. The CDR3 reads CAWSVQGGSPLHF. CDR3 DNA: TGTGCCTGGAGTGTACAGGGTGGTTCACCCCTCCACTTT.